This T cell receptor beta chain comes out of a study of blood T cells in healthy people across ages. Points from the study as a whole: Unsorted PBMCs blocked a conclusive comparison of naive and antigen-experienced cells.

The authors ran a second PCR of roughly 7 to 11 cycles using a sample-barcoded 5' primer and a J-beta primer mix. MiXCR was run by TCRdb on the 5' RACE reads, yielding one entry per CDR3 protein. The table shows over 550,000 distinct CDR3 sequences, with roughly 31% occurring only once. There are many counts of this clonotype. Its antigen remains unknown. Germline assignment: CDR1 MNHEY and CDR2 SMNVEV (reference sequence). The V and J ends lost 2 bases and 4 bases respectively, with 15 bases between them. The CDR3 runs 16 residues. Ranging in age from roughly 6 to 95, the donors were healthy Caucasian individuals from Russia.

This clonotype originated in an elderly woman in good health. The sequenced sample consisted of blood. This chain connects TRBV27 to TRBJ1-5; possibly TRBD1 for D (6 bases). The CDR3 DNA is TGTGCCAGCAGTTTAAGTATAGGGGGGGCAAATCAGCCCCAGCATTTT. Amino acids: CASSLSIGGANQPQHF.